These 29 T cell receptor beta chains share one sample of origin, sequenced in a study of T cell repertoires in cytomegalovirus infection. TCRdb re-derived calls from the reads in MiXCR, one entry per CDR3 protein. The table records 900,000 to 950,000 distinct CDR3 sequences, 31% of them present only once. Antigens of these TCRs are unknown. Specimen: cultured CD8+ T cells from PBMCs, collected from culture after CMV antigen stimulation. The receptors derive from a human donor in good health (CMV status not recorded). Some clones in this sample may be carry-over from other donors' samples.

This chain links TRBV19 with TRBJ1-1; D is undetermined. CDR1 LNHDA and CDR2 SQIVND come from the germline V gene (reference sequence). The CDR3 is 13 amino acids. Trimming cost V 3 bases and J 0 bases, with 5 bases left between them. This chain's CDR3 is CASSIELNTEAFF. CDR3 coding DNA: TGTGCCAGTAGTATTGAACTGAACACTGAAGCTTTCTTT.

This clonotype has a count of ten or more. The chain recombines TRBV12-3 or TRBV12-4 with TRBJ1-1; tentative D call: TRBD1 (5 bases). CDR3 length: 11 residues. V lost 3 bases and J 8 bases, leaving 7 bases between the germline ends. CDR3 region: CASSLTAEAFF. The CDR3 coding sequence is TGTGCCAGCAGTTTGACAGCCGAAGCTTTCTTT.

Comments on this clonotype: This may come from a read error, since a much larger clone is one base off. The CDR3 coding sequence is TGTGTCAGCAGCTTGCGAGGACAGGGGAGAACTGAAGCTTTCTTT. This encodes CVSSLRGQGRTEAFF. This chain connects TRBV7-6 to TRBJ1-1, with TRBD1 matching over 9 bases. The CDR3 contains 15 residues. The V gene's germline CDR1 is SGHVS and CDR2 FNYEAQ.

This rearrangement joins TRBV19 to TRBJ2-7, with 9 bases aligning to TRBD1. The V segment lost 3 bases and the J segment 5 bases; nucleotides outside the gene matches: 23. The germline V gene has CDR1 LNHDA and CDR2 SQIVND (reference sequence). The CDR3 spans 20 residues. In nucleotides, the CDR3 is TGTGCCAGTAGTATGGAGGACAGGGGTGCCAATCGGAGGAGTACGAACGAGCAGTACGTC. As protein: CASSMEDRGANRRSTNEQYV.

The rearrangement links TRBV5-5 to TRBJ1-5; TRBD1 matches 7 bases. The junction had 10 bases not matched to a gene; V was cut back by 4 bases and J by 0 bases. In germline, CDR1 is SGHKS, CDR2 YYEKEE (reference sequence). The CDR3 consists of 17 residues. Here the CDR3 reads CASSPRTGAYSNQPQHF. CDR3 in DNA: TGTGCCAGCAGCCCCCGGACAGGAGCTTATAGCAATCAGCCCCAGCATTTT. The full variable domain, in which reference TRBV5-5 and TRBJ1-5 provide the parts outside the CDR3, is DAGVTQSPTHLIKTRGQQVTLRCSPISGHKSVSWYQQVLGQGPQFIFQYYEKEERGRGNFPDRFSARQFPNYSSELNVNALLLGDSALYLCASSPRTGAYSNQPQHFGDGTRLSIL.

V usage is TRBV4-2 and J usage is TRBJ2-7, with D perhaps TRBD1 (6 bases). The V end was cut by 0 bases, the J end by 7 bases, with 10 bases between. The length of the CDR3 is 13 residues. Germline loops: CDR1 LGHNA, CDR2 YNFKEQ. The CDR3: CASSQEIGGEQYV. CDR3 sequence (DNA): TGTGCCAGCAGCCAAGAAATAGGGGGAGAGCAGTACGTC.

The CDR3 nucleotides are TGTGCCCGAGGGGGGAGCTACGAGCAGTACTTC. It is translated as CARGGSYEQYF. This rearrangement joins TRBV2 to TRBJ2-7; D could derive from TRBD1 or TRBD2 (6 bases each). The germline V gene has CDR1 SNHLY and CDR2 FYNNEI. CDR3 size: 11 residues. V shed 11 bases and J shed 3 bases, with 11 bases lying between them.

This clonotype came up a few times. This chain connects TRBV19 to TRBJ2-1; D gene ambiguous. CDR1 LNHDA and CDR2 SQIVND come from the germline V gene (reference sequence). The ends were cut back, 1 base at V and 6 bases at J, with 10 bases in the middle. The length of the CDR3 is 14 residues. CDR3 loop: CASSIGSPGNEQFF. CDR3 sequence (DNA): TGTGCCAGTAGTATAGGGAGCCCCGGCAATGAGCAGTTCTTC. Full variable domain (outside the CDR3, taken from reference TRBV19 and TRBJ2-1): DGGITQSPKYLFRKEGQNVTLSCEQNLNHDAMYWYRQDPGQGLRLIYYSQIVNDFQKGDIAEGYSVSREKKESFPLTVTSAQKNPTAFYLCASSIGSPGNEQFFGPGTRLTVL.

The V gene is TRBV27, the J gene TRBJ1-5; 7 positions match TRBD1. CDR1 MNHEY and CDR2 SMNVEV come from the germline V gene (reference sequence). This CDR3 spans 17 amino acids. V was pared by 8 bases and J by 3 bases, with 16 bases of the junction left unmatched. CDR3: CASRKDYREGANQPQHF. The CDR3 DNA follows: TGTGCCAGCCGTAAGGATTACAGGGAGGGGGCCAATCAGCCCCAGCATTTT.

The table lists this clonotype with a few counts. The rearrangement uses TRBV7-8 and TRBJ2-2; maybe TRBD2 (5 bases). With 1 base removed from V and 0 bases from J, the gap between germline ends came to 9 bases. The CDR3 runs to 16 residues. Looked up from germline, CDR1 is SGHVS and CDR2 is FQNEAQ. The CDR3 protein is CASSLETNPNTGELFF. The CDR3 DNA sequence: TGTGCCAGCAGCTTAGAGACTAACCCGAACACCGGGGAGCTGTTTTTT.

This clonotype was found a few times. The chain recombines TRBV7-8 with TRBJ2-5; tentatively, D is TRBD2 (6 bases). V lost 5 bases and J 2 bases, leaving 12 bases between the germline ends. This CDR3 comprises 14 residues. CDR1 and CDR2 (germline): SGHVS, FQNEAQ. The CDR3 DNA is TGTGCCAGCAGCATACGACGGGAGCAAGAGACCCAGTACTTC. Translated: CASSIRREQETQYF.

This clonotype has only a few counts. The rearrangement joins TRBV5-5 to TRBJ1-1, with 7 bases lining up with TRBD1. The junction had 6 bases not matched to a gene; V was cut back by 3 bases and J by 4 bases. Germline CDR1 reads SGHKS; CDR2 reads YYEKEE (reference sequence). The CDR3 has 14 amino acids. CDR3 sequence: CASSSTGSSTEAFF. The CDR3 bases are TGTGCCAGCAGCTCGACAGGGTCAAGCACTGAAGCTTTCTTT.

With respect to this clonotype: This may stem from a read error, because a much larger clone lies one nucleotide away. This chain connects TRBV25-1 to TRBJ1-1, with a weak D call TRBD1 (6 bases). CDR1 and CDR2 from the germline V gene are MGHDK and SYGVNS. This CDR3 is built from 14 residues. CDR3 protein: CVSSEGGEFTEAFF. In DNA, the CDR3 is TGTGTCAGCAGTGAGGGGGGGGAGTTCACTGAAGCTTTCTTT.

The chain recombines TRBV2 with TRBJ2-2; D call uncertain. Trimming removed 8 bases from V and 7 bases from J, with 5 bases in between. CDR3 length: 10 residues. Germline V CDR1 and CDR2: SNHLY, FYNNEI. The CDR3 is CASALGELFF. The CDR3 nucleotides are TGTGCCAGCGCCCTCGGGGAGCTGTTTTTT.

In this sample, this clonotype turned up a few times. CDR3 sequence (DNA): TGTGCCAGCAGCCCGGACGGTGGCTACGAGCAGTACGTC. Protein: CASSPDGGYEQYV. The V call is TRBV7-6, the J call TRBJ2-7; D unresolved. Germline loops: CDR1 SGHVS, CDR2 FNYEAQ. The CDR3 length is 13 residues. V shed 5 bases and J shed 3 bases, with 11 bases lying between them.

This clonotype showed up many times. This chain connects TRBV9 to TRBJ1-1; D is perhaps TRBD1 (6 bases). The CDR3 is 14 residues long. The ends were cut back, 4 bases at V and 5 bases at J, with 15 bases in the middle. Germline V gives CDR1 SGDLS, CDR2 YYNGEE. The CDR3 bases are TGTGCCAGCAGCCCTCAGACAGGACGGACTGAAGCTTTCTTT. This sequence encodes CASSPQTGRTEAFF.

As to this clonotype: A much bigger clone sits one base away, suggesting this may be a read error. The chain couples TRBV12-3 or TRBV12-4 to TRBJ1-5; 8 bases are a match to TRBD1. The length of the CDR3 is 15 residues. The DNA of the CDR3 is TGTGCCAACAGTCCAGGGGGCGAAGTAGGTCAGCCCCAGCATTTT. Protein product: CANSPGGEVGQPQHF.

J is TRBJ2-3 and V is TRBV7-6; 9 nucleotides line up with TRBD1. V shed 1 base and J 4 bases; nucleotides not matched to a gene: 6. CDR3 length equals 16 residues. Germline V gene data show CDR1 as SGHVS and CDR2 as FNYEAQ. The CDR3 DNA reads as TGTGCCAGCAGCTTAGGGGGACAGGGAGGAGCAGATACGCAGTATTTT. Protein sequence: CASSLGGQGGADTQYF.

As for this clonotype: Germline and junction disagree at one end, which may indicate a read error. The V call is TRBV6-1, the J call TRBJ2-1; possibly TRBD1 for D (6 bases). Per germline, CDR1 MNHNS and CDR2 SASEGT. The length of the CDR3 is 15 residues. Written as DNA, the CDR3 is TGTGCCAGCAATGAAGGGACAAGCTCCTACAATGAGCAGTTCTTC. Its protein product is CASNEGTSSYNEQFF.

The table lists this clonotype with many counts. The chain employs TRBV12-3 or TRBV12-4 and TRBJ1-2; 9 nucleotides line up with TRBD1. J gave up 4 bases and V 6 bases, and 6 bases lay outside the gene matches. The CDR3 length is 14 residues. In nucleotides, the CDR3 is TGTGCCAGCAGCAAAACAGGGGGCGGCTATGGCTACACCTTC. It is translated as CASSKTGGGYGYTF.

This clonotype was observed a handful of times. This chain links TRBV27 with TRBJ2-5; 10 bases map to TRBD2. The CDR3 length is 15 residues. The trim removed 4 bases at V and 3 bases at J, leaving 5 bases unmatched. Germline CDR1 reads MNHEY; CDR2 reads SMNVEV (reference sequence). CDR3 nucleotide sequence: TGTGCCAGCAGTTCCGTCCTAGCGGGGGAAGAGACCCAGTACTTC. Its protein is CASSSVLAGEETQYF.

This clonotype was picked up many times. V usage is TRBV7-8 and J usage is TRBJ1-4; possible D gene TRBD1, 6 bases. CDR1 is SGHVS, CDR2 FQNEAQ, per germline. The CDR3 sequence is 15 residues long. Trimming pared 2 bases from V and 7 bases from J, leaving 14 bases between. The CDR3 protein is CASSLSPGVVEKLFF. DNA of the CDR3: TGTGCCAGCAGCTTATCTCCAGGGGTGGTTGAAAAACTGTTTTTT. The full variable domain, completed using reference TRBV7-8 and TRBJ1-4, is GAGVSQSPRYKVAKRGQDVALRCDPISGHVSLFWYQQALGQGPEFLTYFQNEAQLDKSGLPSDRFFAERPEGSVSTLKIQRTQQEDSAVYLCASSLSPGVVEKLFFGSGTQLSVL.

The chain employs TRBV12-3 or TRBV12-4 and TRBJ1-1; weak D call: TRBD1 (5 bases). This CDR3 region has 14 residues. Trimming removed 3 bases from V and 4 bases from J, with 12 bases in between. This CDR3 reads CASSLEGWVTEAFF. CDR3 DNA sequence: TGTGCCAGCAGTTTGGAGGGGTGGGTCACTGAAGCTTTCTTT.

V is TRBV20-1 and J is TRBJ2-7; TRBD1 agrees at 12 bases. The CDR3 is 13 residues long. J gave up 5 bases and V 5 bases, and 4 bases lay outside the gene matches. Germline CDR1 and CDR2: DFQATT and SNEGSKA (reference sequence). CDR3: CSAGGTGGNEQYF. The CDR3 DNA follows: TGCAGTGCTGGGGGGACAGGGGGCAACGAGCAGTACTTC.

V gene TRBV20-1 combines with J gene TRBJ2-7, with no clear D. Germline assignment: CDR1 DFQATT and CDR2 SNEGSKA (reference sequence). V lost 0 bases to trimming and J lost 4 bases, with 10 bases between them. The CDR3 covers 13 residues. The DNA for the CDR3 is TGCAGTGCTAGAGATCCCCTCGGATACGAGCAGTACGTC. Its protein product is CSARDPLGYEQYV.

This clonotype was found many times. The chain carries TRBV2 and TRBJ2-7; 8 nucleotides match TRBD1. The length of the CDR3 is 13 residues. The V segment lost 6 bases and the J segment 11 bases; nucleotides outside the gene matches: 12. Germline assignment: CDR1 SNHLY and CDR2 FYNNEI. CDR3: CASRVLDRGDKYF. CDR3 coding DNA: TGTGCCAGCAGGGTCCTCGACAGGGGAGATAAGTACTTC.

This clonotype has only a few counts. A junction boundary mismatches the germline segment, possibly from a read error. The chain joins TRBV5-3 to TRBJ2-1, with 9 bases that match TRBD2. TRBV5-3 is an ORF, with its function uncertain. The CDR3 spans 15 residues. The CDR3 DNA reads TGTGCCAGCAGCTTGGGGCGGGGGGGCCGGGATGAGCAGTTCTTC. It encodes CASSLGRGGRDEQFF.

This clonotype was detected once. The genes are TRBV28 and TRBJ2-7, with 7 bases matching TRBD2. Trimming took 9 bases from V and 3 from J; bases not matched to a gene: 20. The CDR3 spans 17 residues. Germline V gene data show CDR1 as MDHEN and CDR2 as SYDVKM. The CDR3 region is CASRAGVRVGSNYEQYV. The CDR3 nucleotides read TGTGCCAGTCGGGCGGGGGTTCGAGTAGGTAGCAACTACGAGCAGTACGTC.

This clonotype appeared many times. The chain is built from TRBV6-2 or TRBV6-3 and TRBJ2-7; D is perhaps TRBD2 (6 bases). V was shortened by 2 bases and J by 7 bases, with 15 bases between the two germline ends. Germline V lookup: CDR1 MNHEY, CDR2 SVGEGT. The CDR3 is made up of 14 amino acids. The DNA for the CDR3 is TGTGCCAGCAGTTACGGTCTGGACGCGGGGGAGCAGTACGTC. Its protein product is CASSYGLDAGEQYV.